These T cell receptor beta chains were read from a single sample in a study of control samples from healthy donors and cancer patients. The method was immunoSEQ multiplex PCR; TCRdb's version includes in-frame clones alone and lacks a portion of them. The table lists some 140,000 clones, roughly 94% of them singletons. What was sequenced was PBMCs. These receptors originate from a man between 60 and 75 years old with colorectal cancer. Both conserved end residues are part of each CDR3. A D gene is named only where the DNA matches it firmly. A clone size is listed for some rows: how often the clone was seen (once, few, many), or a class if it is expanded.

CDR3aa,CDR3nt,j_gene,v_gene,d_gene,abundance,len
CASSFRGRDNSPLHF,TGTGCCAGCAGTTTCCGGGGAAGGGATAATTCACCCCTCCACTTT,TRBJ1-6,TRBV27,-,-,15
CASSLRQGKVNQPQHF,TGTGCCAGCAGCTTGAGACAGGGGAAGGTCAATCAGCCCCAGCATTTT,TRBJ1-5,TRBV5-6,TRBD1,-,16
CASSQDYGRGTTDTQYF,TGTGCCAGCAGCCAAGATTATGGTAGGGGGACCACAGATACGCAGTATTTT,TRBJ2-3,TRBV3-1/TRBV3-2,-,-,17
CASSEDGTGHREQYF,TGTGCCAGCAGTGAAGATGGGACAGGGCACAGGGAGCAGTACTTC,TRBJ2-7,TRBV6-1,TRBD1,-,15
CASSSNRGKGAEAFF,TGTGCCAGCAGCTCGAACAGGGGGAAAGGCGCTGAAGCTTTCTTT,TRBJ1-1,TRBV7-2,TRBD1,once,15
CASTSRTGRINQPQHF,TGTGCCAGTACCTCAAGGACAGGGCGTATCAATCAGCCCCAGCATTTT,TRBJ1-5,TRBV19,TRBD1,few,16
CASSRDSSWSTEAFF,TGTGCCAGCAGTCGGGACAGCTCGTGGAGCACTGAAGCTTTCTTT,TRBJ1-1,TRBV6-5,TRBD1,-,15
CASSSPTGTGSHEQYF,TGTGCCAGCAGCAGTCCCACCGGGACAGGGTCCCACGAGCAGTACTTC,TRBJ2-7,TRBV7-2,TRBD1,-,16
CASSPPGGDTGELFF,TGTGCCAGCTCACCACCAGGGGGAGACACCGGGGAGCTGTTTTTT,TRBJ2-2,TRBV18,-,-,15
CASSLVAGSTDTQYF,TGTGCCAGCAGCTTAGTTGCGGGAAGCACAGATACGCAGTATTTT,TRBJ2-3,TRBV11-3,-,-,15
CASSLDRGNTEAFF,TGCGCCAGCAGCTTGGACAGGGGTAACACTGAAGCTTTCTTT,TRBJ1-1,TRBV5-1,TRBD1,once,14
CASSFLAGGQYEQYF,TGTGCCAGCAGCTTCCTAGCGGGGGGCCAGTACGAGCAGTACTTC,TRBJ2-7,TRBV7-9,TRBD2,-,15
CASSPRGPSSGNTIYF,TGTGCCAGCAGTCCCCGGGGACCCAGCTCTGGAAACACCATATATTTT,TRBJ1-3,TRBV28,-,-,16
CASIRYPTGGDYGYTF,TGTGCCAGCATCCGGTACCCAACAGGGGGCGATTATGGCTACACCTTC,TRBJ1-2,TRBV5-4,TRBD1,many,16
CASSLDRSYNEQFF,TGTGCCAGCAGCTTAGATCGCTCCTACAATGAGCAGTTCTTC,TRBJ2-1,TRBV11-2,-,-,14
CASSQEILVQETQYF,TGTGCCAGCAGCCAAGAGATCTTAGTCCAAGAGACCCAGTACTTC,TRBJ2-5,TRBV4-2,-,-,15
CASSLQGAHSNEKLFF,TGTGCCAGCAGCTTGCAGGGGGCGCACTCTAATGAAAAACTGTTTTTT,TRBJ1-4,TRBV7-2,TRBD1,-,16
CASTGFTEAFF,TGTGCCAGCACGGGATTCACTGAAGCTTTCTTT,TRBJ1-1,TRBV2,-,few,11
CASSFDRVYGYTF,TGTGCCAGCAGTTTCGACAGGGTCTATGGCTACACCTTC,TRBJ1-2,TRBV12-3/TRBV12-4,TRBD1,-,13
CASSLAENTIYF,TGTGCCAGCAGCTTAGCGGAGAACACCATATATTTT,TRBJ1-3,TRBV7-9,-,-,12
CASSPGQGVRSPLHF,TGCGCCAGCAGCCCGGGACAGGGCGTACGATCACCCCTCCACTTT,TRBJ1-6,TRBV5-1,TRBD1,-,15
CASSLVWGQGNEQYF,TGTGCCAGCAGCTTAGTTTGGGGACAGGGGAACGAGCAGTACTTC,TRBJ2-7,TRBV7-2,TRBD1,few,15
CASSLGGYGYTF,TGTGCCAGCAGTCTGGGGGGCTATGGCTACACCTTC,TRBJ1-2,TRBV28,-,-,12
CASNPANSNQPQHF,TGTGCCAGTAACCCCGCTAATAGCAATCAGCCCCAGCATTTT,TRBJ1-5,TRBV19,-,-,14
CASSLQATSGDTDTQYF,TGTGCCAGCAGCTTACAAGCAACTAGCGGAGACACAGATACGCAGTATTTT,TRBJ2-3,TRBV11-3,TRBD2,-,17
CASSQGFGRGKANYGYTF,TGCGCCAGCAGCCAAGGGTTTGGTCGGGGCAAAGCTAACTATGGCTACACCTTC,TRBJ1-2,TRBV4-1,-,once,18
CASRGGGPNTGELFF,TGTGCCAGCAGGGGCGGGGGTCCGAACACCGGGGAGCTGTTTTTT,TRBJ2-2,TRBV2,TRBD2,-,15
CASSYSPRNRVPEAFF,TGTGCCAGCAGTTACTCTCCCCGAAACAGGGTCCCTGAAGCTTTCTTT,TRBJ1-1,TRBV6-5,-,-,16
CASSSGQGSGYGYTF,TGCGCCAGCAGCTCGGGACAGGGGTCAGGCTATGGCTACACCTTC,TRBJ1-2,TRBV5-1,TRBD1,-,15
CASSLGGVTEAFF,TGCGCCAGCAGCTTGGGTGGGGTCACTGAAGCTTTCTTT,TRBJ1-1,TRBV5-1,-,-,13
CASSYGSDRGIRETQYF,TGTGCCAGCAGTTACGGTAGCGACAGGGGGATCAGAGAGACCCAGTACTTC,TRBJ2-5,TRBV6-2/TRBV6-3,TRBD1,-,17
CASSNRGNQPQHF,TGTGCCAGCAGCAACAGGGGCAATCAGCCCCAGCATTTT,TRBJ1-5,TRBV7-2,-,-,13
CAWRVYYGYTF,TGTGCCTGGAGGGTGTACTATGGCTACACCTTC,TRBJ1-2,TRBV30,-,-,11
CASSLVSGGFNTGELFF,TGCGCCAGCAGCTTGGTGTCCGGGGGCTTCAACACCGGGGAGCTGTTTTTT,TRBJ2-2,TRBV5-1,-,-,17
CASSRDGPYEQYF,TGTGCCAGCAGCCGGGACGGACCCTACGAGCAGTACTTC,TRBJ2-7,TRBV5-4,-,-,13
CASSQGDGGYEQYF,TGCGCCAGCAGCCAAGGGGATGGGGGATACGAGCAGTACTTC,TRBJ2-7,TRBV4-3,-,-,14
CASSDKAGIGYTF,TGTGCCAGCAGTGACAAAGCAGGTATCGGCTACACCTTC,TRBJ1-2,TRBV6-1,-,-,13
CATSTGQGYGYTF,TGTGCCACCAGCACCGGACAGGGCTATGGCTACACCTTC,TRBJ1-2,TRBV15,TRBD1,-,13
CASSLPGVDSPLHF,TGTGCCAGCAGCTTGCCAGGGGTCGATTCACCCCTCCACTTT,TRBJ1-6,TRBV5-6,-,-,14
CASSKVAYEQYF,TGTGCCAGCAGCAAGGTCGCTTACGAGCAGTACTTC,TRBJ2-7,TRBV11-2,-,-,12
CASTTEGLGYGYTF,TGTGCCAGCACAACAGAGGGGCTTGGCTATGGCTACACCTTC,TRBJ1-2,TRBV28,-,-,14
CASSRQNNQPQHF,TGTGCCAGCAGTCGGCAAAACAATCAGCCCCAGCATTTT,TRBJ1-5,TRBV2,-,-,13
CASSLALAGVSTDTQYF,TGTGCCAGCAGCTTGGCCCTAGCGGGGGTAAGCACAGATACGCAGTATTTT,TRBJ2-3,TRBV5-4,TRBD2,-,17
CASRPDGVYNSPLHF,TGTGCCAGCAGACCGGACGGAGTCTATAATTCACCCCTCCACTTT,TRBJ1-6,TRBV6-5,-,-,15
CASSLRVSGANVLTF,TGTGCCAGCAGCTTGAGGGTCTCTGGGGCCAACGTCCTGACTTTC,TRBJ2-6,TRBV7-9,-,-,15
CSASRGPGTEAFF,TGCAGTGCTAGTCGCGGACCGGGCACTGAAGCTTTCTTT,TRBJ1-1,TRBV20-1,-,-,13
CASSRKGADYGYTF,TGTGCCAGTAGTAGAAAGGGGGCGGATTATGGCTACACCTTC,TRBJ1-2,TRBV19,TRBD1,-,14
CATSDPGQGGMETQYF,TGTGCCACCAGTGATCCTGGACAGGGAGGTATGGAGACCCAGTACTTC,TRBJ2-5,TRBV24-1,TRBD1,-,16
CATKNTPMNTEAFF,TGTGCCACCAAAAATACACCGATGAACACTGAAGCTTTCTTT,TRBJ1-1,TRBV6-5,-,-,14
CASSSPAGGNYEQYF,TGTGCCAGCAGTTCCCCAGCGGGGGGGAACTACGAGCAGTACTTC,TRBJ2-7,TRBV6-2/TRBV6-3,TRBD2,few,15
CASSLEPRGYEQYF,TGTGCCAGCAGCTTAGAGCCCAGGGGGTACGAGCAGTACTTC,TRBJ2-7,TRBV7-2,TRBD1,-,14